This T cell receptor beta chain is from a study of vaccination and CD4 T cells after COVID-19. This CDR3 has 13 amino acids. Germline-derived CDR1 and CDR2 are GTSNPN and SVGIG (reference sequence). The junction had 9 bases not matched to a gene; V was cut back by 5 bases and J by 14 bases. Study-wide points: Median SARS-CoV-2-reactive clonotype numbers went from around 19 to 38; this increase was not significant. Spike mono-reactivity was evident in 304 of the 307 vaccine-specific clones derived from convalescent patients.

Turning to this clonotype: Antigen: not known.

Treatment given: 10-day PBMC culture with coronavirus spike peptide pools or control peptides (ViraFEST assay). Cultures of PBMCs, over 1.5 million per well, were set up with roughly 9.5 IU/ml IL-2 and approximately 9.4 ug/ml peptide pools. With the Oncomine TCR Beta short-read assay, DNA from cultured CD4+ T cells was sequenced. The template was genomic DNA from cultured CD4+ T cells. One entry per CDR3 protein results from TCRdb running MiXCR on the PCR reads. The sample records about 20,000 distinct CDR3 sequences, approximately 53% being singletons. This sequence originates from a human donor who had recovered from COVID-19. Sequenced sample: CD4+ T cells from blood, cultured in vitro. The rearrangement uses TRBV30 and TRBJ1-6; 10 bases map to TRBD1. CDR3 bases: TGTGCCTGGGGGGGACAGGGGAGCGGAGCCCTCCACTTT. The encoded protein is CAWGGQGSGALHF. Supplemented by reference TRBV30 and TRBJ1-6, the full variable domain reads SQTIHQWPATLVQPVGSPLSLECTVEGTSNPNLYWYRQAAGRGLQLLFYSVGIGQISSEVPQNLSASRPQDRQFILSSKKLLLSDSGFYLCAWGGQGSGALHFGNGTRLTVT.